This paragraph reports one TCR beta chain. Its target antigen remains unknown. Per-nucleotide qualities are absent, and no much larger clonotype sits a single base away. The method behind the library was the immunoSEQ multiplex PCR assay. For the multiplex PCR, a mixture combining 60 forward primers for TCR Vbeta segments and 13 reverse primers for TCR Jbeta segments was used. The CDR3 region of rearranged TCR beta genes was amplified from genomic DNA by a multiplex PCR assay. On the Illumina HiSeq System, the amplified TCR beta libraries were sequenced as 87-base-pair reads. Turning to the authors' computational methods: A later analysis tallied around 87 million unique TCR beta chains across the 610 or so repertoires, and some 12 million of those chains were shared by two or more donors. To remove PCR and sequencing errors, raw reads were error-corrected and collapsed into unique sequences using a nearest-neighbor algorithm that merged closely related sequences. Alignment of CDR3 sequences to IMGT reference sequences was used to assign V, D and J gene segments. For a sequence to be retained, a match of at least six nucleotides to both a V gene segment and a J gene segment was required. A rearrangement counted as productive if the CDR3 had no stop codons and remained in frame with V and J, and every other rearrangement counted as non-productive. Following IMGT convention, CDR3 was defined as the stretch from the second conserved V-encoded cysteine to the conserved J-encoded phenylalanine. In an earlier analysis of just under 600 of the donors, sequences lacking an unambiguous match to a single V gene segment were excluded. In an earlier analysis of around 590 of the donors, a V segment was called functional when productive rearrangements were above 56.7%, and segregating when the standard deviation between donors exceeded 5%. A statistical classification framework was built for diagnosing cytomegalovirus status from the catalog of TCR beta chain sequences. In a later analysis, V and J genes were assigned by comparing TCR nucleotide sequences against IMGT/GENE-DB human TR gene sequences. A later analysis assigned CDR3 sequences and most-parsimonious VDJ recombination scenarios with the TCRdist pipeline. A later analysis defined each TCR beta chain by its CDR3 amino acid sequence plus V-gene family, and excluded reads lacking a unique V-gene family. In a later analysis, several hundred highly shared, low-generation-probability nucleotide sequences were removed to address suspected cross-contamination and a sequencing artifact. In a later analysis, a clonal expansion index for each public chain was calculated from normalized within-repertoire ranks of inferred template counts. A later analysis computed generation probabilities with a VDJ recombination model fitted to out-of-frame rearrangements, and checked the results against IGoR. Hypergeometric tests were used in a later analysis to score TCR-TCR, TCR-HLA and TCR-CMV co-occurrence, with a repertoire-size bias correction applied to the TCR pairs. In a later analysis, false discovery rates were estimated by permuting HLA or CMV assignments 20 times. In a later analysis, co-occurring TCRs were grouped using DBSCAN, and TCRdist sequence similarity was added for clustering within HLA-allele-positive subsets. For co-occurrence clustering, repertoires with fewer than 30,000 or more than 120,000 public chains were excluded, along with several repertoires with anomalous nucleotide sharing. TCRdb provides this immuneACCESS table in a form limited to in-frame rearrangements. Some clones are lacking; in checked studies, under half of them reflect an unresolved V gene, and why the rest are absent is not known. V and J calls plus clone size are reproduced from that table; the DNA served to infer D and trimming. Present in this sample are about 150,000 clones, around 80% of which were seen just once. The ten most abundant clones make up under 2% of the sample.

The data stem from a study of cytomegalovirus exposure and HLA in healthy donors (dated 2017 in TCRdb). About the full investigation: In an earlier analysis of about 560 of the donors, 250 to 350 Gb of sequence data and 95 million to 130 million unique TCR beta sequences from 150 million to 200 million T cells were reported. Approximately 300 gigabases of sequencing data and roughly 81 million unique TCR sequences made up an early release that covered over 550 HLA-typed donors. The genetic ancestry cluster associated with self-reported Caucasian donors included about 81% of the roughly 410 genotyped donors. The aim of the study was to test whether cataloging public T cell receptors could identify signatures of past pathogen exposure. Using immunosequencing, the study profiled T cell repertoires from roughly 650 subjects and related those repertoires to cytomegalovirus serostatus. Besides the first cohort of hundreds of subjects, a separate validation cohort made up of roughly 120 different subjects was used. High-throughput TCR immunosequencing, statistical association of individual TCRs with disease status, and machine learning were combined to predict cytomegalovirus infection status. A later analysis re-analyzed previously published TCR beta repertoires from several hundred donors and added high-resolution HLA genotyping to study TCR occurrence patterns. Rather than using new phenotypic data, the later analysis identified candidate immune exposures from TCR beta sequences and from how often those sequences occurred across donors. An earlier analysis of 587 of the donors used high-throughput TCR beta sequencing to judge whether each TCR beta V gene segment behaved as functional or pseudogenic. Donor age, sex, ethnicity and CMV serostatus were collected together with the repertoire data. A later genetic analysis used genome-wide SNP genotypes for about 60% of the roughly 670 donors, treating that subset as a discovery cohort. All discovery cohort repertoires had been generated on a single sequencing platform. Both class I and class II loci were covered by HLA typing, at four-digit resolution. The number of donors typed differed by locus, with 629-630 for A, B, C, DRB1 and DQB1, 522 for DQA1, 600 to 610 for DPA1, and around 450 for DPB1. Four to six DR-DQ haplotypes were handled as single units for association and clustering because linkage in the cohort was strong. Among 300 to 450 genotyped donors of the cohort, an average of about 240,000 unique TCR beta nucleotide sequences were sequenced per donor, about a sixth of them non-productive.

V is clipped by 5 bases and J by 4 bases, and the sequence between their germline boundaries is 18 bases long. Taken from cysteine to phenylalanine, the CDR3 has 16 residues. Only the CDR3 DNA stays, 48 bases, in frame from base 1. In the germline V gene (reference sequence), CDR1 corresponds to LNHDA and CDR2 to SQIVND. The cohort consisted of 600 or so healthy bone marrow donors. At the time of sampling, all cohort members were nominally healthy, though unrecorded immune exposures were likely present. The donor was CMV seropositive and was included in the group of about 290 seropositive cohort members. Each donor provided a peripheral blood sample, and peripheral blood mononuclear cells were used for TCR beta sequencing. The Qiagen DNeasy Blood Extraction Kit was used to extract genomic DNA from the blood cell samples. Results and caveats for the whole study, not just this receptor: A further reported finding was that TCR beta sequences accurately predicted the HLA-A and HLA-B alleles for most subjects in the first cohort. Across donors, most TCR sequences were observed very rarely, whereas some public TCRs were present in many individuals. In a later analysis, the rate of TCR association differed among HLA loci, with DRB1 alleles having the most associated TCRs and HLA-C alleles having the fewest. HLA typing was unavailable for some donors at each locus, so association tests used only the typed subset. This cohort had only TCR beta chains sequenced, and the lack of alpha or paired-chain data limited which features could be detected. The sequencing pipeline was judged likely to have produced a cluster of highly shared sequence variants as a technical artifact. According to a later genetic analysis, donors in an Asian-associated ancestry cluster had fewer N-insertions in productive TCRs than the roughly 670-donor mean. In vitro tests confirmed that a few of the cytomegalovirus-associated TCR beta chains recognize cytomegalovirus antigens. Some IMGT-functional V segments, including TRBV6-2 and TRBV6-3, could not be told apart with the 87-base-pair reads, so those segments were excluded. An earlier analysis of approximately 530 of the donors showed that most TCR beta V segments appeared in productive rearrangements either about 87% or about 30% of the time, which broadly matched IMGT annotations. In a later analysis, most CMV-associated TCR beta chains were found to appear HLA-restricted, with HLA associations seemingly driven largely by CMV exposure. The earlier analysis of approximately 590 of the donors excluded 15 to 20 rarely observed V segments, including chromosome 9 orphons, because counts were too low. An association between a missense DCLRE1C variant and V-gene and J-gene trimming of TCR beta chains was found in a later genetic analysis and replicated in an independent cohort. The authors suggested that the approach could potentially be generalized to other disease states and immunological phenotypes. At a false discovery rate of 0.05, a later analysis linked 15,000 to 20,000 TCR beta sequences to specific HLA alleles. Linkage disequilibrium might explain the correlated functional status among segregating V segments, but an unknown experimental factor could not be ruled out. Cytomegalovirus status was reported to be diagnosed by the classifier with high specificity and sensitivity in both the original and validation cohorts. Assigning TCR associations to individual alleles was difficult when HLA alleles, especially DR and DQ, strongly co-occurred. Roughly uniform sequencing depth across donors was assumed in presence/absence analyses, although this assumption may not hold. According to a later analysis, parvovirus B19, influenza, CMV and Epstein-Barr virus appeared linked to several top co-occurrence clusters. A total of 150 or so TCR beta chains were listed by the study as associated with cytomegalovirus. Immune exposure information for the cohort was limited to CMV serostatus. In a later analysis, HLA-associated TCR beta chains showed more clonal expansion and lower generation probabilities than non-associated chains that were equally common.

The TCR comes from a female donor in good health and CMV-seropositive. This chain is built from TRBV19 and TRBJ2-4; the best D guess is TRBD1, with 7 bases matching. Sequenced sample: PBMCs. The CDR3 region has the sequence CASSSHGGTVKNIQYF. The DNA sequence is as follows: TGTGCCAGTAGTTCCCATGGGGGGACAGTGAAAAACATTCAGTACTTC.